Below, 10 T cell receptor beta chains from the same sample are listed, as sequenced in a study of blood T cells in healthy people across ages. The use of a sample-barcoded 5' primer and a J-beta primer mix characterized a second PCR of 7 to 11 cycles. Each CDR3 protein gets one entry after TCRdb re-called the 5' RACE reads with MiXCR. The sample includes 650,000 to 950,000 distinct CDR3 sequences, roughly 44% of them seen just once. What was sequenced was blood. The origin of the receptors is a man aged 55-75 years in good health.

The chain has TRBV5-5 and TRBJ1-4; tentatively, D is TRBD1 (5 bases). Germline V gene lookup returns CDR1 SGHKS and CDR2 YYEKEE (reference sequence). The CDR3 sequence is 15 residues long. V dropped 0 bases and J dropped 8 bases, with 14 bases sitting between them. The CDR3 region is CASSLGDGKTEKLFF. CDR3 coding DNA: TGTGCCAGCAGCTTGGGGGACGGAAAAACAGAAAAACTGTTTTTT.

The genes are TRBV4-2 and TRBJ1-4; TRBD1 agrees at 7 bases. Germline CDR1 is LGHNA and CDR2 is YNFKEQ. The CDR3 sequence is 13 residues long. V trimming: 7 bases; J trimming: 8 bases; junction bases outside the gene matches: 7. The CDR3, as DNA: TGTGCCAGCACCCAGGGGGACGGGGAAAAACTGTTTTTT. Its protein product is CASTQGDGEKLFF.

The chain is built from TRBV6-5 and TRBJ2-5, with 8 bases identical to TRBD2. From germline, CDR1 is MNHEY and CDR2 SVGAGI. V was pared by 0 bases and J by 2 bases, with 11 bases of the junction left unmatched. The CDR3 sequence is 18 residues long. The CDR3 region is CASSYSPVRGDPQETQYF. As DNA, the CDR3 is TGTGCCAGCAGTTACTCCCCAGTGCGGGGGGATCCACAAGAGACCCAGTACTTC.

V usage is TRBV28 and J usage is TRBJ2-1; 9 nucleotides agree with TRBD1. J gave up 7 bases and V 5 bases, and 9 bases lay outside the gene matches. Germline lookup yields CDR1 MDHEN and CDR2 SYDVKM. The CDR3 consists of 15 residues. CDR3 amino acids: CASSTIGQGLNEQFF. In DNA form, the CDR3 reads TGTGCCAGCAGTACCATCGGACAGGGGTTGAATGAGCAGTTCTTC. The full variable domain, in which reference TRBV28 and TRBJ2-1 provide the parts outside the CDR3, is DVKVTQSSRYLVKRTGEKVFLECVQDMDHENMFWYRQDPGLGLRLIYFSYDVKMKEKGDIPEGYSVSREKKERFSLILESASTNQTSMYLCASSTIGQGLNEQFFGPGTRLTVL.

The chain combines TRBV12-3 or TRBV12-4 with TRBJ1-5; tentative D call: TRBD1 (6 bases). The CDR3 covers 13 residues. Trimming cost V 3 bases and J 9 bases, with 12 bases left between them. The CDR3 nucleotides read TGTGCCAGCAGTTTGGACAGCCTCATGCCCCAGCATTTT. This codes for CASSLDSLMPQHF.

The chain recombines TRBV15 with TRBJ2-4; 12 positions agree with TRBD2. The CDR3 contains 18 residues. Germline-derived CDR1 and CDR2 are LNHNV and YYDKDF (reference sequence). V lost 5 bases and J lost 4; bases outside the gene matches: 12. CDR3 sequence (DNA): TGTGCCACCAGCGTAGGACTAGCGGGAAAAAGGGGAAAAAACATTCAGTACTTC. Amino acid sequence: CATSVGLAGKRGKNIQYF.

As concerns this clonotype: This may be a read error, as it is one base from a much larger clone. The chain employs TRBV7-9 and TRBJ2-7, with 9 bases identical to TRBD2. J gave up 5 bases and V 5 bases, and 4 bases lay outside the gene matches. The V gene's germline CDR1 is SEHNR and CDR2 FQNEAQ (reference sequence). This CDR3 is 13 amino acids long. The DNA for the CDR3 is TGTGCCAGCAGCATCAGCGGGGGGCACGAGCAGTACTTC. Translating it yields CASSISGGHEQYF.

Concerning this clonotype itself: This may be a read error, as it is one base from a much larger clone. The V and J genes are TRBV6-6 and TRBJ1-4, with unresolved D. The V and J ends lost 4 bases and 2 bases respectively, with 17 bases between them. CDR3 length: 17 residues. The V gene's germline CDR1 is MNHNY and CDR2 SVGAGI (reference sequence). This chain's CDR3 is CASSSRRIPGTNEKLFF. CDR3 nucleotides: TGTGCCAGCAGTTCGAGGAGGATCCCGGGGACTAATGAAAAACTGTTTTTT.

This clonotype was observed at least ten times. V gene TRBV12-3 or TRBV12-4 combines with J gene TRBJ2-7; 7 positions agree with TRBD2. The CDR3 length is 14 residues. J was trimmed by 0 bases and V by 6 bases; bases with no gene match: 5. The chain's CDR3 is CASSHGGSSYEQYF. The CDR3 DNA sequence: TGTGCCAGCAGCCACGGGGGGAGCTCCTACGAGCAGTACTTC.

This clonotype has more than one count but fewer than ten. This chain uses TRBV9 with TRBJ2-6, with no clear D. V was cut by 1 base and J by 0 bases, with 11 bases left in between. Germline V CDR1 and CDR2: SGDLS, YYNGEE. The CDR3 runs 17 residues. The CDR3 region is CASSVWGSPSGANVLTF. CDR3 DNA: TGTGCCAGCAGCGTATGGGGAAGCCCCTCTGGGGCCAACGTCCTGACTTTC.